One sample yielded the 29 T cell receptor beta chains listed below, sequenced in a study of T cells in Graves' hyperthyroidism and ophthalmopathy (dated by TCRdb to 2018 to 2020). The method behind the library was multiplex PCR. Sequencing used an Illumina HiSeq 2000. TCR beta CDR3 regions were amplified from RNA transcripts. For the first round of RT-PCR on the TCR CDR3, the HTBI primer set was used together with the Qiagen OneStep RT-PCR kit. Through fastp at Q25 and MiXCR, TCRdb rebuilt clones from the public reads, retaining in-frame beta chains. Every distinct CDR3 protein forms one entry, paired with its most common genes and DNA. In all, the sample holds some 300,000 distinct CDR3 sequences, and around a fifth of those were seen once. The ten largest clonotypes hold 39% of the sample. Specimen: blood. These receptor sequences come from a man aged 45 to 65 with Graves' ophthalmopathy.

This chain connects TRBV19 to TRBJ2-5; a possible D gene is TRBD1 (5 bases). The CDR3 length is 11 residues. V shed 9 bases and J shed 5 bases, with 10 bases lying between them. CDR1 is LNHDA and CDR2 is SQIVND in the germline V gene (reference sequence). The CDR3 loop is CARWTMETQYF. Here the CDR3 DNA reads TGTGCCAGGTGGACAATGGAGACCCAGTACTTC.

The rearrangement uses TRBV10-3 and TRBJ1-5; possibly TRBD1 for D (6 bases). Germline CDR1 reads ENHRY; CDR2 reads SYGVKD. The V and J ends lost 7 bases and 0 bases respectively, with 10 bases between them. The CDR3 has 14 residues. DNA for the CDR3: TGTGCCATCAAACAGGGCGATAGCAATCAGCCCCAGCATTTT. As protein: CAIKQGDSNQPQHF.

The chain links TRBV4-1 to TRBJ2-1; TRBD2 agrees at 14 bases. The CDR3 consists of 17 residues. Per the germline V gene, CDR1 is MGHRA and CDR2 is YSYEKL. After removal of 4 bases from V and 9 bases from J, the junction contained 11 bases not matched to a gene. This CDR3 reads CASSLSEGTSGSSEQFF. The CDR3 DNA follows: TGCGCCAGCAGCCTTAGTGAAGGGACTAGCGGGAGCTCTGAGCAGTTCTTC.

In regard to this clonotype: Given a much more abundant clone one base away, this may be a read error. The chain joins TRBV12-3 or TRBV12-4 to TRBJ2-2; the match to TRBD2 covers 10 bases. The CDR3 has 15 amino acids. V lost 11 bases, J lost 10 bases, and 16 bases stayed unmatched. CDR3 sequence: CAGTRRASGSVELFF. The CDR3 DNA is TGTGCCGGCACCCGCAGGGCTAGCGGGAGCGTGGAGCTGTTTTTT.

This clonotype was found a few times. The CDR3 loop is CASSSGLDNEQFF. The DNA of the CDR3 is TGTGCCAGCAGTTCGGGACTGGACAATGAGCAGTTCTTC. The chain has TRBV12-3 or TRBV12-4 and TRBJ2-1, with D possibly being TRBD2 (6 bases). Trimming cost V 4 bases and J 5 bases, with 9 bases left between them. This CDR3 has 13 amino acids.

The sample holds many counts of this clonotype. The chain employs TRBV11-2 and TRBJ2-7; 8 nucleotides align to TRBD2. The CDR3 loop spans 15 amino acids. CDR1 and CDR2 (germline): SGHAT, FQNNGV. The V gene end was trimmed by 5 bases and the J gene end by 2 bases; junction bases not matched to a gene: 8. The CDR3 coding sequence is TGTGCCAGCAGCGCCCGACTAGCGCTTACCTACGAGCAGTACTTC. Its translation: CASSARLALTYEQYF.

This clonotype was observed many times. The chain links TRBV7-9 to TRBJ2-7; tentatively, D is TRBD1 or TRBD2 (6 bases each). The V end lost 1 base, the J end lost 4 bases, and 14 bases lay between the germline ends. This CDR3 is 15 amino acids long. The germline CDR1 and CDR2 sequences are SEHNR and FQNEAQ (reference sequence). CDR3 coding DNA: TGTGCCAGCAGCTTAGGGGGGGCGCAGGGGTACGAGCAGTACTTC. Translation: CASSLGGAQGYEQYF.

The chain couples TRBV9 to TRBJ2-2, with 10 positions matching TRBD2. This CDR3 comprises 14 residues. V was clipped by 7 bases and J by 0 bases; unmatched bases: 0. The V gene's germline CDR1 is SGDLS and CDR2 YYNGEE. The CDR3 is CASGTSANTGELFF. The DNA for the CDR3 is TGTGCCAGCGGGACTAGCGCGAACACCGGGGAGCTGTTTTTT.

This clonotype was detected ten times or more. The chain uses TRBV15 and TRBJ2-1; 12 nucleotides match TRBD2. Losses at the gene ends were 4 bases for V and 5 bases for J; bases not matched to a gene: 3. The CDR3 is 15 residues long. Per the germline V gene, CDR1 is LNHNV and CDR2 is YYDKDF (reference sequence). DNA of the CDR3: TGTGCCACCAGCAAAGGACTAGCGGGAAACAATGAGCAGTTCTTC. It codes for CATSKGLAGNNEQFF.

The chain is built from TRBV11-2 and TRBJ1-1, with TRBD1 as a possible D gene (5 bases). The V end was cut by 0 bases, the J end by 1 base, with 15 bases between. This CDR3 has 17 residues. Germline values: CDR1 SGHAT, CDR2 FQNNGV. CDR3 loop: CASSLDMSRAANTEAFF. The CDR3 region has the DNA TGTGCCAGCAGCTTAGATATGTCCAGGGCGGCGAACACTGAAGCTTTCTTT.

In its sample, this clonotype was seen many times. This sequence joins TRBV30 and TRBJ2-7; D might be TRBD1 or TRBD2, each matching 7 bases. CDR3 size: 12 residues. The germline V gene has CDR1 GTSNPN and CDR2 SVGIG (reference sequence). Trimming pared 1 base from V and 6 bases from J, leaving 10 bases between. The CDR3 coding sequence is TGTGCCTGGAGTGCCAGGGGGGGCGAGCAGTACTTC. Amino acid sequence: CAWSARGGEQYF.

This clonotype showed up many times. The rearrangement uses TRBV18 and TRBJ1-2; 10 nucleotides match TRBD1. CDR3 length equals 16 residues. J gave up 1 base and V 0 bases, and 2 bases lay outside the gene matches. The germline V gene encodes CDR1 KGHSH and CDR2 LQKENI. This CDR3 is CASSPPGTGDNYGYTF. CDR3 DNA: TGTGCCAGCTCACCACCCGGGACAGGGGATAACTATGGCTACACCTTC. Variable domain in full (rest from reference TRBV18 and TRBJ1-2): NAGVMQNPRHLVRRRGQEARLRCSPMKGHSHVYWYRQLPEEGLKFMVYLQKENIIDESGMPKERFSAEFPKEGPSILRIQQVVRGDSAAYFCASSPPGTGDNYGYTFGSGTRLTVV.

The rearrangement joins TRBV20-1 to TRBJ1-5; 7 positions agree with TRBD1. Germline V gene data show CDR1 as DFQATT and CDR2 as SNEGSKA (reference sequence). The trim removed 4 bases at V and 5 bases at J, leaving 5 bases unmatched. This CDR3 spans 13 amino acids. The CDR3 sequence: CSATRGRDQPQHF. CDR3 DNA sequence: TGCAGTGCTACCAGGGGGAGGGATCAGCCCCAGCATTTT.

V is TRBV20-1 and J is TRBJ1-4, with D possibly matching TRBD1 (5 bases). This CDR3 has 13 amino acids. Germline CDR1 and CDR2: DFQATT and SNEGSKA (reference sequence). Trimming took 5 bases from V and 5 from J, leaving 12 bases between them. Here the CDR3 reads CSAGRGRNEKLFF. DNA for the CDR3: TGCAGTGCTGGCCGGGGCCGAAATGAAAAACTGTTTTTT.

In its sample, this clonotype was seen a few times. V is TRBV7-2 and J is TRBJ1-4; D gene ambiguous. Looked up from germline, CDR1 is SGHTA and CDR2 is FQGNSA. V lost 1 base and J 4 bases, leaving 10 bases between the germline ends. This CDR3 is built from 15 residues. The DNA for the CDR3 is TGTGCCAGCAGCTTAGAAGGGATGTTTAATGAAAAACTGTTTTTT. Translation gives CASSLEGMFNEKLFF.

A word on this clonotype: A much larger clone differs by one base, so this may be a read error. The chain joins TRBV3-1 to TRBJ2-1, with D possibly TRBD1 on 6 matching bases. V was pared by 3 bases and J by 10 bases, with 16 bases between. CDR3 size: 14 residues. From germline, CDR1 is LGHDT and CDR2 YNNKEL (reference sequence). The CDR3 loop is CASSHEPGQEEQFF. CDR3 DNA sequence: TGTGCCAGCAGCCATGAACCGGGACAAGAGGAGCAGTTCTTC.

This clonotype was found many times. This chain uses TRBV28 with TRBJ2-1, with D unclear. Trimming took off 6 bases at V and 0 bases at J, with 9 bases between the two ends. The CDR3 runs 14 residues. Germline V gene sequence: CDR1 MDHEN, CDR2 SYDVKM. CDR3 sequence reads: CASRGSLSYNEQFF. In nucleotides, the CDR3 is TGTGCCAGCAGAGGAAGTCTCTCCTACAATGAGCAGTTCTTC.

The CDR3 sequence: CASSQPFRREGVEQYF. CDR3 DNA sequence: TGCGCCAGCAGCCAACCCTTTAGGCGGGAGGGGGTCGAGCAGTACTTC. The chain recombines TRBV4-1 with TRBJ2-7; 9 nucleotides agree with TRBD2. Trimming took 2 bases from V and 6 from J; bases not matched to a gene: 11. The CDR3 consists of 16 residues. CDR1 and CDR2 from the germline V gene are MGHRA and YSYEKL.

The V and J genes are TRBV28 and TRBJ1-5; D is undetermined. The CDR3 is made up of 16 amino acids. In germline, CDR1 is MDHEN, CDR2 SYDVKM. V was cut by 4 bases and J by 3 bases, with 16 bases left in between. CDR3 bases: TGTGCCAGCAGTTCCCGTGGGGATGGGATCAATCAGCCCCAGCATTTT. Translation gives CASSSRGDGINQPQHF.

This clonotype was counted ten times or more. V usage is TRBV30 and J usage is TRBJ1-2, with 9 bases matching TRBD1. The CDR3 is 16 residues long. From germline, CDR1 is GTSNPN and CDR2 SVGIG (reference sequence). Trimming removed 4 bases from V and 4 bases from J; junction bases left unmatched: 13. CDR3: CAWNSNRQGDFYGYTF. In DNA form, the CDR3 reads TGTGCCTGGAACTCCAACAGACAGGGGGACTTCTATGGCTACACCTTC.

V is TRBV30 and J is TRBJ2-7, with 8 positions matching TRBD2. This CDR3 contains 14 residues. V shed 4 bases, J shed 3 bases, and the junction held 8 bases outside the gene matches. Germline assignment: CDR1 GTSNPN and CDR2 SVGIG (reference sequence). CDR3 in DNA: TGTGCCTGGACCGGAGCGGGAGAATTCTACGAGCAGTACTTC. Residues: CAWTGAGEFYEQYF. Using reference TRBV30 and TRBJ2-7 for the parts outside the CDR3, the full variable domain is SQTIHQWPATLVQPVGSPLSLECTVEGTSNPNLYWYRQAAGRGLQLLFYSVGIGQISSEVPQNLSASRPQDRQFILSSKKLLLSDSGFYLCAWTGAGEFYEQYFGPGTRLTVT.

This clonotype was counted ten times or more. The chain recombines TRBV10-3 with TRBJ1-2; 9 nucleotides align to TRBD1. The CDR3 has 14 residues. CDR1 ENHRY and CDR2 SYGVKD come from the germline V gene. The J segment lost 3 bases and the V segment lost 6 bases, leaving 5 bases of the junction unmatched. The chain's CDR3 is CAIRQQGADYGYTF. The CDR3 DNA sequence: TGTGCCATCAGGCAACAGGGGGCCGACTATGGCTACACCTTC.

The chain recombines TRBV28 with TRBJ1-2; D perhaps matches TRBD1 (5 bases). The germline V gene has CDR1 MDHEN and CDR2 SYDVKM. V lost 4 bases to trimming and J lost 4 bases, with 19 bases between them. The CDR3 sequence is 16 residues long. CDR3 protein: CASSSDSDPLSYGYTF. CDR3 in DNA: TGTGCCAGCAGTTCTGACAGCGATCCTTTATCCTATGGCTACACCTTC.

J is TRBJ2-7 and V is TRBV7-9, with 10 bases lining up with TRBD2. Germline V gene sequence: CDR1 SEHNR, CDR2 FQNEAQ (reference sequence). Losses at the gene ends were 8 bases for V and 5 bases for J; bases not matched to a gene: 6. This CDR3 has 13 residues. The CDR3 region is CASRLAGGDEQYF. The CDR3, as DNA: TGTGCCAGCCGATTAGCGGGAGGCGACGAGCAGTACTTC.

This clonotype was counted many times. The chain combines TRBV2 with TRBJ2-1, with 8 bases that match TRBD1. J lost 8 bases, V lost 1 base, and 10 bases had no gene match. The germline CDR1 and CDR2 sequences are SNHLY and FYNNEI. The CDR3 contains 16 residues. CDR3 residues: CASSEEGRGTGYEQFF. CDR3 nucleotides: TGTGCCAGCAGTGAAGAGGGTCGGGGGACAGGATATGAGCAGTTCTTC.

V usage is TRBV12-3 or TRBV12-4 and J usage is TRBJ1-1; D not resolved. The V end was cut by 2 bases, the J end by 5 bases, with 9 bases between. The CDR3 runs 13 residues. The CDR3 DNA is TGTGCCAGCAGTTTAAACGGGGTTACTGAAGCTTTCTTT. Encoded protein: CASSLNGVTEAFF.

This clonotype was found many times. V and J are TRBV20-1 and TRBJ2-1; 8 bases match TRBD2. CDR3 size: 14 residues. The germline gives CDR1 DFQATT, CDR2 SNEGSKA (reference sequence). V shed 4 bases and J 0 bases; nucleotides not matched to a gene: 2. For the CDR3, the DNA is TGCAGTGCTACGGGGGGGAGCTCCTACAATGAGCAGTTCTTC. It yields the protein CSATGGSSYNEQFF.

This clonotype has at least ten counts. The CDR3 loop is CASSFDRAQETQYF. The CDR3 region has the DNA TGCGCCAGCAGCTTCGACAGGGCCCAAGAGACCCAGTACTTC. The J gene is TRBJ2-5, the V gene TRBV5-1, with 7 bases matching TRBD1. Germline assignment: CDR1 SGHRS and CDR2 YFSETQ. The CDR3 sequence is 14 residues long. V shed 2 bases and J 1 base; nucleotides not matched to a gene: 2. The full variable domain, rest sourced from reference TRBV5-1 and TRBJ2-5, is KAGVTQTPRYLIKTRGQQVTLSCSPISGHRSVSWYQQTPGQGLQFLFEYFSETQRNKGNFPGRFSGRQFSNSRSEMNVSTLELGDSALYLCASSFDRAQETQYFGPGTRLLVL.

Only a few counts were recorded for this clonotype. Written as DNA, the CDR3 is TGTGCCAGCAGCGCCACAGGGGGCGGAAGAATGAACACTGAAGCTTTCTTT. It encodes CASSATGGGRMNTEAFF. The V and J genes are TRBV25-1 and TRBJ1-1, with 9 bases identical to TRBD1. Germline-derived CDR1 and CDR2 are MGHDK and SYGVNS. The CDR3 consists of 17 residues. J was trimmed by 0 bases and V by 6 bases; bases with no gene match: 11.